A single sample gave rise to the 14 T cell receptor beta chains below, sequenced in a study of T-cell memory formation after mild COVID-19. TCRdb redid the calling of the 5' RACE reads with MiXCR, one entry per CDR3 protein. The sample has around 440,000 distinct CDR3 sequences, 15% to 20% seen once. Material for sequencing was PBMCs or a T cell subset sorted from them (not recorded which). These TCRs come from an adult woman who had mild COVID-19 (a few samples of this study predate the infection). Cell type and time point are not known.

This clonotype showed up just a few times. V gene TRBV6-5 combines with J gene TRBJ1-4; the match to TRBD1 covers 12 bases. In germline, CDR1 is MNHEY, CDR2 SVGAGI. This CDR3 has 18 residues. V gave up 6 bases and J gave up 5 bases; unmatched junction bases: 13. The CDR3 nucleotides are TGTGCCAGCAGACGCTCCGGGACAGGGGGCGTAGGGAATGAAAAACTGTTTTTT. Translated, it gives CASRRSGTGGVGNEKLFF.

This clonotype was picked up a small number of times. J is TRBJ2-2 and V is TRBV4-1, with 7 bases identical to TRBD1. V was clipped by 2 bases and J by 1 base; unmatched bases: 1. Germline CDR1 is MGHRA and CDR2 is YSYEKL. The CDR3 has 15 amino acids. The chain's CDR3 is CASSQYRGNTGELFF. The CDR3 DNA is TGCGCCAGCAGCCAATACAGGGGGAACACCGGGGAGCTGTTTTTT.

This clonotype was seen only a few times. The genes are TRBV5-5 and TRBJ1-4; D gene uncertain. CDR1 and CDR2 (germline): SGHKS, YYEKEE (reference sequence). Trimming took off 0 bases at V and 7 bases at J, with 10 bases between the two ends. The length of the CDR3 is 14 residues. The CDR3 DNA reads as TGTGCCAGCAGCTTGGTTGTCGGGGTTGAAAAACTGTTTTTT. This encodes CASSLVVGVEKLFF.

The chain is built from TRBV9 and TRBJ1-1; a weak D match, TRBD1 (5 bases). The V gene lost 3 bases and the J gene lost 10 bases, with 13 bases spanning the gap. The CDR3 totals 12 residues. Germline values: CDR1 SGDLS, CDR2 YYNGEE. CDR3 sequence: CASSGPTGTAFF. The DNA for the CDR3 is TGTGCCAGCAGCGGACCAACCGGGACAGCTTTCTTT. Full variable domain (missing parts from reference TRBV9 and TRBJ1-1): DSGVTQTPKHLITATGQRVTLRCSPRSGDLSVYWYQQSLDQGLQFLIQYYNGEERAKGNILERFSAQQFPDLHSELNLSSLELGDSALYFCASSGPTGTAFFGQGTRLTVV.

The J gene is TRBJ2-1, the V gene TRBV5-1, with 7 bases lining up with TRBD2. In germline, CDR1 is SGHRS, CDR2 YFSETQ. After removal of 7 bases from V and 7 bases from J, the junction contained 11 bases not matched to a gene. The CDR3 extends over 14 amino acids. CDR3 protein: CASQKAGVLNEQFF. As DNA, the CDR3 is TGCGCCAGCCAAAAGGCGGGAGTTTTGAATGAGCAGTTCTTC.

This clonotype was seen more than once but under ten times. This chain links TRBV6-1 with TRBJ1-5; no definite D call. Trimming stripped 4 bases from V and 4 bases from J, with 11 bases between. The CDR3 loop spans 14 amino acids. The germline CDR1 and CDR2 sequences are MNHNS and SASEGT. The DNA for the CDR3 is TGTGCCAGCAGTGTCCAGGAGAGTAATCAGCCCCAGCATTTT. The encoded protein is CASSVQESNQPQHF.

This clonotype has ten or more counts. The chain employs TRBV6-2 or TRBV6-3 and TRBJ2-7, with D perhaps TRBD1 or TRBD2 (5 bases each). Germline lookup yields CDR1 MNHEY and CDR2 SVGEGT. Trimming left V 6 bases short and J 4 bases short, with 16 bases between. This CDR3 region has 14 residues. CDR3 sequence (DNA): TGTGCCAGCAGACCCGGGACCAACACTTACGAGCAGTACTTC. As protein: CASRPGTNTYEQYF.

This clonotype was counted between two and nine times. This sequence joins TRBV10-3 and TRBJ2-5; D perhaps matches TRBD1 (6 bases). Trimming pared 0 bases from V and 7 bases from J, leaving 12 bases between. Germline assignment: CDR1 ENHRY and CDR2 SYGVKD. CDR3 size: 14 residues. CDR3 residues: CAISESTGGGTQYF. CDR3 nucleotides: TGTGCCATCAGTGAGTCGACAGGTGGGGGGACCCAGTACTTC.

The V and J genes are TRBV4-2 and TRBJ2-7, with no clear D. The CDR3 runs 12 residues. V gave up 1 base and J gave up 6 bases, with 7 bases separating them. Germline assignment: CDR1 LGHNA and CDR2 YNFKEQ. CDR3 in DNA: TGTGCCAGCAGCCAAGTCGGATTCGAGCAGTACTTC. Protein product: CASSQVGFEQYF.

This clonotype was recorded a few times. This rearrangement joins TRBV7-9 to TRBJ2-2; D ambiguous. The V end lost 4 bases, the J end lost 5 bases, and 8 bases lay between the germline ends. Germline V gene lookup returns CDR1 SEHNR and CDR2 FQNEAQ (reference sequence). The CDR3 sequence is 13 residues long. CDR3 coding DNA: TGTGCCAGCAGCTCTTTTTCGACCGGGGAGCTGTTTTTT. Protein: CASSSFSTGELFF.

The chain joins TRBV9 to TRBJ1-3; D gene uncertain. This CDR3 has 14 amino acids. The germline V gene has CDR1 SGDLS and CDR2 YYNGEE. Trimming stripped 4 bases from V and 3 bases from J, with 11 bases between. CDR3 bases: TGTGCCAGCAGCCTGGAGTCCGGTGGAAACACCATATATTTT. It translates to CASSLESGGNTIYF. The full variable domain, its missing parts supplied by reference TRBV9 and TRBJ1-3, is DSGVTQTPKHLITATGQRVTLRCSPRSGDLSVYWYQQSLDQGLQFLIQYYNGEERAKGNILERFSAQQFPDLHSELNLSSLELGDSALYFCASSLESGGNTIYFGEGSWLTVV.

This chain connects TRBV12-3 or TRBV12-4 to TRBJ2-5, with no clear D. Trimming took 3 bases from V and 3 from J, leaving 8 bases between them. The CDR3 is made up of 13 amino acids. This chain's CDR3 is CASSFAPEETQYF. CDR3 coding DNA: TGTGCCAGCAGTTTTGCCCCCGAAGAGACCCAGTACTTC.

The chain employs TRBV21-1 and TRBJ2-3. TRBV21-1 is described as a pseudogene. The CDR3 has 16 residues. In DNA form, the CDR3 reads TGTGCCAGCAGCAAACGGTACCGTTACCACACAGATACGCAGTATTTT. The encoded protein is CASSKRYRYHTDTQYF.

The chain employs TRBV30 and TRBJ2-7, with D uncertain. V was pared by 2 bases and J by 1 base, with 6 bases between. Germline V gene data show CDR1 as GTSNPN and CDR2 as SVGIG (reference sequence). This CDR3 has 12 amino acids. The CDR3 DNA reads as TGTGCCTGGAGTTGGACGTCCTACGAGCAGTACTTC. Encoded protein: CAWSWTSYEQYF.